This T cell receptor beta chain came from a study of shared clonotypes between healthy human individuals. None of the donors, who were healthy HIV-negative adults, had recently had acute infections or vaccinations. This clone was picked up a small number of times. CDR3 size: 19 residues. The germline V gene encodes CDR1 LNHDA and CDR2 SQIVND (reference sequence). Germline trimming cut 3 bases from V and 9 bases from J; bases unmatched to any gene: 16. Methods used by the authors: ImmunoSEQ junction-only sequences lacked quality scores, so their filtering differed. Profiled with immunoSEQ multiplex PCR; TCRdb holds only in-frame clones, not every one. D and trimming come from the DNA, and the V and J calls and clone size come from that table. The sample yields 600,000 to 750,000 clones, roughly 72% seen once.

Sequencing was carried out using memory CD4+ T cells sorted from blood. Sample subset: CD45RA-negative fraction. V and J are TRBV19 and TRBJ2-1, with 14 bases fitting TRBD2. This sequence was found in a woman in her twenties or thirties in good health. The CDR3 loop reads CASSIARLGTSGSSVEQFF. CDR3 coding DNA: TGTGCCAGTAGTATCGCCCGACTCGGGACTAGCGGGAGTTCGGTTGAGCAGTTCTTC.